These T cell receptor beta chains were read from a single sample in a study of T cells in localized non-small cell lung cancer. Clones were read by immunoSEQ multiplex PCR, and TCRdb kept only the in-frame ones, dropping some. The sample contains 60,000 to 75,000 clones, roughly 81% of which appear only once. The source material was PBMCs, sampled before any cancer treatment. The receptor set was obtained from a man aged 35 to 69 with stage II lung adenocarcinoma. The CDR3 runs from the conserved cysteine through the conserved F or W. The D gene is left open where the match is weak. Clone size is given for some rows only: seen once, a few or many times, or a class if the clone is expanded.

>TRBV30|-|TRBJ2-2|-
CAWTDRVTGELFF
TGTGCCTGGACCGATAGGGTGACCGGGGAGCTGTTTTTT
>TRBV30|-|TRBJ2-1|-
CAWSGLAAYNEQFF
TGTGCCTGGAGTGGTCTAGCAGCCTACAATGAGCAGTTCTTC
>TRBV6-1|-|TRBJ1-5|-
CASSELGRRDQPQHF
TGTGCCAGCAGTGAATTGGGCAGACGGGATCAGCCCCAGCATTTT
>TRBV27|-|TRBJ1-4|-
CASRGTDATNEKLFF
TGTGCCAGCAGGGGGACGGACGCAACTAATGAAAAACTGTTTTTT
>TRBV6-6|-|TRBJ1-1|TRBD1
CASEGTGEAFF
TGTGCCAGCGAAGGGACAGGGGAAGCTTTCTTT
>TRBV7-2|few|TRBJ2-2|-
CASSLIPRTGELFF
TGTGCCAGCAGCTTAATTCCTCGCACCGGGGAGCTGTTTTTT
>TRBV5-1|-|TRBJ2-2|TRBD1
CASSFGQGNTGELFF
TGCGCCAGCAGCTTCGGACAGGGTAACACCGGGGAGCTGTTTTTT
>TRBV7-6|many|TRBJ2-7|-
CASSLPTDSRSGTYEQYF
TGTGCCAGCAGCTTACCGACGGACTCGAGATCTGGGACCTACGAGCAGTACTTC
>TRBV6-1|-|TRBJ1-5|-
CASSARGGIDSNQPQHF
TGTGCCAGCAGTGCAAGGGGGGGGATCGATAGCAATCAGCCCCAGCATTTT
>TRBV6-1|-|TRBJ2-7|-
CASSGSGPYEQYF
TGTGCCAGCAGTGGGTCAGGGCCCTACGAGCAGTACTTC
>TRBV5-1|-|TRBJ1-6|TRBD1
CASSSSGTGANNSPLHF
TGCGCCAGCAGCTCTTCAGGGACAGGGGCGAATAATTCACCCCTCCACTTT
>TRBV10-1|-|TRBJ2-5|TRBD1
CASSTGTGNTYF
TGCGCCAGCAGTACCGGGACAGGCAACACGTACTTC
>TRBV29-1|-|TRBJ2-7|TRBD1
CSVALGTGTYEQYF
TGCAGCGTCGCACTCGGGACAGGGACCTACGAGCAGTACTTC
>TRBV19|-|TRBJ2-5|-
CASSEGPVPKETQYF
TGTGCCAGTAGCGAGGGGCCCGTACCAAAAGAGACCCAGTACTTC
>TRBV6-1|-|TRBJ1-4|-
CASSSQGEKLFF
TGTGCCAGCAGTTCTCAGGGAGAAAAACTGTTTTTT
>TRBV11-2|-|TRBJ1-2|TRBD1
CASSSTGRYGYTF
TGTGCCAGCAGCTCGACAGGGCGGTATGGCTACACCTTC
>TRBV9|medium-sized|TRBJ1-1|-
CASSPGGLEAFF
TGTGCCAGCAGCCCTGGGGGGCTTGAAGCTTTCTTT
>TRBV7-9|-|TRBJ1-5|-
CASSQHAGARGQPQHF
TGTGCCAGCAGCCAGCACGCGGGGGCTAGAGGTCAGCCCCAGCATTTT
>TRBV6-5|-|TRBJ2-1|-
CASSGGNRNNEQFF
TGTGCCAGCTCGGGCGGGAATCGGAACAATGAGCAGTTCTTC
>TRBV5-4|-|TRBJ2-3|TRBD2
CASMLAGAGTDTQYF
TGTGCCAGCATGCTAGCGGGAGCTGGCACAGATACGCAGTATTTT
>TRBV30|-|TRBJ2-2|TRBD2
CAWSLAGVHTGELFF
TGTGCCTGGAGTCTAGCGGGAGTTCACACCGGGGAGCTGTTTTTT
>TRBV19|-|TRBJ1-5|-
CASSIVAGNPSQPQHF
TGTGCCAGTAGTATAGTGGCCGGGAACCCAAGTCAGCCCCAGCATTTT
>TRBV5-1|-|TRBJ2-1|TRBD2
CASSSGLAGNNEQFF
TGCGCCAGCAGCTCGGGACTAGCGGGGAACAATGAGCAGTTCTTC
>TRBV7-9|-|TRBJ2-7|TRBD2
CASETSGDSYEQYF
TGTGCCTCCGAGACTAGCGGAGACTCCTACGAGCAGTACTTC
>TRBV11-2|-|TRBJ2-2|TRBD2
CASSFGTSYGELFF
TGTGCCAGCAGCTTCGGGACTAGCTACGGGGAGCTGTTTTTT
>TRBV6-6|once|TRBJ2-2|TRBD2
CASRPGTRVVGELFF
TGTGCCAGCAGGCCCGGGACTAGAGTTGTCGGGGAGCTGTTTTTT
>TRBV7-2|-|TRBJ1-1|-
CASSLWPRGQGNTEAFF
TGTGCCAGCAGCCTCTGGCCGCGGGGACAAGGGAACACTGAAGCTTTCTTT
>TRBV2|-|TRBJ1-4|-
CASKLSEVNEKLFF
TGTGCCAGCAAACTGTCGGAGGTTAATGAAAAACTGTTTTTT
>TRBV29-1|-|TRBJ2-3|TRBD2
CSGGTSGSSDTQYF
TGCAGCGGTGGGACTAGCGGGAGTAGTGATACGCAGTATTTT
>TRBV5-8|medium-sized|TRBJ2-7|TRBD2
CASSPRASGSPTYEQYF
TGTGCCAGCAGCCCGAGGGCTAGCGGGAGCCCAACCTACGAGCAGTACTTC
>TRBV15|-|TRBJ1-1|-
CATSRDRENTEAFF
TGTGCCACCAGCAGGGACCGCGAGAACACTGAAGCTTTCTTT
>TRBV30|few|TRBJ1-1|-
CAWRFGGTEAFF
TGTGCCTGGAGATTCGGAGGGACTGAAGCTTTCTTT
>TRBV27|-|TRBJ2-3|TRBD1
CASLGGATDTQYF
TGTGCCAGTTTAGGGGGCGCAACAGATACGCAGTATTTT
>TRBV19|-|TRBJ1-1|TRBD1
CASSPQGASTEAFF
TGTGCCAGTAGTCCACAGGGGGCGAGCACTGAAGCTTTCTTT
>TRBV7-8|few|TRBJ2-6|-
CASSLRDSGPTVGGANVLTF
TGTGCCAGCAGTCTCCGGGACTCTGGCCCAACTGTCGGTGGGGCCAACGTCCTGACTTTC
>TRBV5-4|-|TRBJ1-1|TRBD1
CASSSPGTGGTEAFF
TGTGCCAGCAGCTCCCCCGGGACAGGGGGCACTGAAGCTTTCTTT
>TRBV6-1|few|TRBJ1-3|TRBD1
CASRPTGTGNTIYF
TGTGCCAGCAGGCCGACAGGGACTGGAAACACCATATATTTT
>TRBV6-5|-|TRBJ2-7|-
CASSPLGGSEQYF
TGTGCCAGCAGCCCCCTAGGGGGGAGCGAGCAGTACTTC
>TRBV19|once|TRBJ2-7|-
CASSKAAGTLVSYEQYF
TGTGCCAGTAGTAAAGCCGCCGGGACACTAGTTTCCTACGAGCAGTACTTC
>TRBV28|few|TRBJ1-1|-
CASTPSTGNTEAFF
TGTGCCAGCACTCCGTCGACAGGTAACACTGAAGCTTTCTTT
>TRBV7-9|-|TRBJ1-1|TRBD1
CASTTGGASKGAFF
TGTGCCAGCACGACAGGGGGCGCGTCGAAGGGTGCTTTCTTT
>TRBV15|-|TRBJ1-5|-
CATSRDNQPQHF
TGTGCCACCAGCAGAGATAATCAGCCCCAGCATTTT
>TRBV5-1|few|TRBJ1-2|-
CASSLARQAGYTF
TGCGCCAGCAGCTTGGCCCGGCAGGCTGGCTACACCTTC
>TRBV6-4|-|TRBJ2-1|TRBD2
CASSELAGVGNEQFF
TGTGCCAGCAGTGAACTAGCGGGAGTGGGGAATGAGCAGTTCTTC
>TRBV28|-|TRBJ1-4|-
CASKPLQRMAKLFF
TGTGCCAGCAAGCCTCTCCAGAGGATGGCCAAACTGTTTTTT
>TRBV6-1|few|TRBJ2-1|-
CASSPNGREVEQFF
TGTGCCAGCAGCCCCAACGGGAGAGAAGTCGAGCAGTTCTTC
>TRBV20-1|-|TRBJ2-1|-
CSAILGNEQFF
TGCAGTGCGATACTAGGCAATGAGCAGTTCTTC